These 12 T cell receptor beta chains came from one sample sequenced in a study of T cells after yellow fever vaccination. MiXCR was run by TCRdb on the 5' RACE reads, yielding one entry per CDR3 protein. Of just under 600,000 distinct CDR3 sequences in the sample, about 13% were seen once. The sample here was PBMCs, taken on the day of the yellow fever booster vaccination. The receptors originated from a man aged 30-40 years who received the YFV17D yellow fever vaccine.

This clonotype has ten or more counts. The chain uses TRBV7-6 and TRBJ2-1, with TRBD2 matching over 8 bases. CDR1 and CDR2 (germline): SGHVS, FNYEAQ. V lost 3 bases and J lost 7; bases outside the gene matches: 5. The CDR3 sequence is 14 residues long. CDR3 coding DNA: TGTGCCAGCAGCTTCGGCGGGGGGTTGAATGAGCAGTTCTTC. The encoded protein is CASSFGGGLNEQFF. Based on the CDR3 plus reference TRBV7-6 and TRBJ2-1, the full variable domain is GAGVSQSPRYKVTKRGQDVALRCDPISGHVSLYWYRQALGQGPEFLTYFNYEAQQDKSGLPNDRFSAERPEGSISTLTIQRTEQRDSAMYRCASSFGGGLNEQFFGPGTRLTVL.

The chain recombines TRBV7-6 with TRBJ2-5, with a possible D match to TRBD2 (6 bases). CDR3 length: 15 residues. CDR1 and CDR2 (germline): SGHVS, FNYEAQ. V was clipped by 2 bases and J by 2 bases, with 12 bases between them. The CDR3 sequence is CASSLSRRVQETQYF. The CDR3 bases are TGTGCCAGCAGCTTATCCCGGAGGGTACAAGAGACCCAGTACTTC. Supplemented by reference TRBV7-6 and TRBJ2-5, the full variable domain reads GAGVSQSPRYKVTKRGQDVALRCDPISGHVSLYWYRQALGQGPEFLTYFNYEAQQDKSGLPNDRFSAERPEGSISTLTIQRTEQRDSAMYRCASSLSRRVQETQYFGPGTRLLVL.

There are a few counts of this clonotype. The J gene is TRBJ2-1, the V gene TRBV6-2 or TRBV6-3; D is possibly TRBD1 (5 bases). Trimming left V 7 bases short and J 0 bases short, with 13 bases between. The CDR3 has 15 amino acids. Germline V CDR1 and CDR2: MNHEY, SVGEGT. The CDR3 here is CASKKRQNSYNEQFF. The CDR3 nucleotides read TGTGCCAGCAAAAAACGACAGAACTCCTACAATGAGCAGTTCTTC.

This clonotype was observed many times. The V and J genes are TRBV29-1 and TRBJ1-2; 7 nucleotides agree with TRBD1. The CDR3 consists of 13 residues. Germline-derived CDR1 and CDR2 are SQVTM and ANQGSEA. J was trimmed by 5 bases and V by 6 bases; bases with no gene match: 9. The CDR3 protein is CSVRAAGQYGYTF. In DNA form, the CDR3 reads TGCAGCGTACGGGCAGCGGGACAGTATGGCTACACCTTC. Drawing the rest from reference TRBV29-1 and TRBJ1-2, the complete variable domain is SAVISQKPSRDICQRGTSLTIQCQVDSQVTMMFWYRQQPGQSLTLIATANQGSEATYESGFVIDKFPISRPNLTFSTLTVSNMSPEDSSIYLCSVRAAGQYGYTFGSGTRLTVV.

This clonotype was recorded many times. This chain uses TRBV7-2 with TRBJ2-7; 11 bases align to TRBD1. The CDR3 contains 15 residues. Germline loops: CDR1 SGHTA, CDR2 FQGNSA. Trimming took 1 base from V and 4 from J; bases not matched to a gene: 3. The CDR3 DNA is TGTGCCAGCAGCTTAGGGACAGGGGGCTCTTACGAGCAGTACTTC. Its translation is CASSLGTGGSYEQYF.

The chain employs TRBV14 and TRBJ1-6; 8 nucleotides line up with TRBD1. V shed 7 bases, J shed 6 bases, and the junction held 2 bases outside the gene matches. The CDR3 extends over 13 amino acids. From germline, CDR1 is SGHDN and CDR2 FVKESK. The CDR3 spells CASTTGVNSPLHF. The CDR3 DNA reads TGTGCCAGCACGACAGGGGTTAATTCACCCCTCCACTTT.

This clonotype came up many times. The chain joins TRBV30 to TRBJ2-3; D may match TRBD1 or TRBD2 (5 bases each). Per germline, CDR1 GTSNPN and CDR2 SVGIG (reference sequence). CDR3 size: 13 residues. The germline V and J ends were trimmed by 7 bases and 2 bases, with 13 bases remaining between them. Here the CDR3 reads CASMRGPTDTQYF. For the CDR3, the DNA is TGTGCCTCAATGAGGGGTCCCACAGATACGCAGTATTTT.

The V gene is TRBV7-2, the J gene TRBJ2-3, with D possibly TRBD1 on 6 matching bases. Per the germline V gene, CDR1 is SGHTA and CDR2 is FQGNSA. This CDR3 contains 13 residues. The V gene lost 5 bases and the J gene lost 6 bases, with 12 bases spanning the gap. The CDR3 DNA reads as TGTGCCAGCAGCGTCTCAGGGGTGGATACGCAGTATTTT. Its protein is CASSVSGVDTQYF.

The genes are TRBV7-9 and TRBJ2-5; D is ambiguous. Trimming stripped 5 bases from V and 5 bases from J, with 6 bases between. The CDR3 runs to 11 residues. Germline lookup yields CDR1 SEHNR and CDR2 FQNEAQ (reference sequence). DNA of the CDR3: TGTGCCAGCAGCACTCCCGAGACCCAGTACTTC. It specifies CASSTPETQYF.

This clonotype was counted a few times. This chain joins TRBV12-3 or TRBV12-4 and TRBJ2-2; 7 nucleotides line up with TRBD2. The V segment lost 3 bases and the J segment 4 bases; nucleotides outside the gene matches: 8. The CDR3 consists of 16 residues. The CDR3 nucleotides read TGTGCCAGCAGTTTTTCCGGGACTACGGTCACCGGGGAGCTGTTTTTT. Translating gives CASSFSGTTVTGELFF.

This chain uses TRBV5-4 with TRBJ2-7; 9 bases agree with TRBD2. This CDR3 comprises 15 residues. Germline V gene data show CDR1 as SGHNT and CDR2 as YYREEE (reference sequence). With V trimmed by 1 base and J by 0 bases, 2 bases remained unmatched. The CDR3 sequence is CASSLNSGSSYEQYF. The CDR3 DNA reads as TGTGCCAGCAGCTTGAATAGCGGGAGCTCCTACGAGCAGTACTTC.

CDR3 bases: TGTGCCAGCAGCCAAGAAGAGCTCCTCCAAGAGACCCAGTACTTC. Encoded protein: CASSQEELLQETQYF. The V gene is TRBV4-2, the J gene TRBJ2-5; D unclear. CDR1 is LGHNA and CDR2 is YNFKEQ in the germline V gene. Trimming removed 0 bases from V and 1 base from J, with 9 bases in between. The CDR3 is made up of 15 amino acids.